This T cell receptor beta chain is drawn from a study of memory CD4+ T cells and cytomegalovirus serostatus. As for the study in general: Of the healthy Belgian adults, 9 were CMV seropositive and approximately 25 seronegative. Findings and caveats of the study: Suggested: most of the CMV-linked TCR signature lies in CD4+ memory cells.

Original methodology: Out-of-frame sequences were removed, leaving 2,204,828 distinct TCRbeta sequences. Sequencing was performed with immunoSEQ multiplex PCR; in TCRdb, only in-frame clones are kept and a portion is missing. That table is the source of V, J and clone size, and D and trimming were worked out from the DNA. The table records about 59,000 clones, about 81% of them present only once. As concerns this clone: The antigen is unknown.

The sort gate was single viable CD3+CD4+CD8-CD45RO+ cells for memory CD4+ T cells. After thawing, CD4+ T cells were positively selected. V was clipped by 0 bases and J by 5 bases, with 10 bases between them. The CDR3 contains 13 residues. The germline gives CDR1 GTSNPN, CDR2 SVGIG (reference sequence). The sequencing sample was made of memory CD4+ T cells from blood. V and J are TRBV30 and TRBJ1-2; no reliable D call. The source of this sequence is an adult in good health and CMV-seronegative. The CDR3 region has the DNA TGTGCCTGGAGTGTTCCTTTAAGTTATGGCTACACCTTC. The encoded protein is CAWSVPLSYGYTF.